These 7 T cell receptor beta chains came from one sample sequenced in a study of monozygotic twins with cystic fibrosis. Produced via immunoSEQ multiplex PCR; TCRdb's table is partial and in-frame only. The sample holds around 34,000 clones, roughly 90% seen once. The sample comprised blood. The receptors derive from a girl aged 2-9 years with cystic fibrosis.

This clone was observed once. The chain joins TRBV19 to TRBJ2-6, with D possibly being TRBD1 (6 bases). From germline, CDR1 is LNHDA and CDR2 SQIVND (reference sequence). The CDR3 spans 18 residues. Trimming took off 4 bases at V and 0 bases at J, with 16 bases between the two ends. The CDR3: CASSTTGIGLSGANVLTF. The CDR3 DNA is TGTGCCAGTAGTACCACAGGGATTGGTCTCTCTGGGGCCAACGTCCTGACTTTC.

This sequence joins TRBV5-4 and TRBJ2-3; no clear D. The V gene's germline CDR1 is SGHNT and CDR2 YYREEE (reference sequence). The V end was cut by 2 bases, the J end by 5 bases, with 18 bases between. The CDR3 sequence is 16 residues long. CDR3 residues: CASSLGEPQPGDTQYF. CDR3 DNA: TGTGCCAGCAGCTTAGGAGAGCCACAACCGGGAGATACGCAGTATTTT.

V usage is TRBV6-5 and J usage is TRBJ2-7; D perhaps matches TRBD2 (5 bases). The V and J ends lost 5 bases and 0 bases respectively, with 11 bases between them. The CDR3 is 14 amino acids. Germline loops: CDR1 MNHEY, CDR2 SVGAGI. In DNA form, the CDR3 reads TGTGCCAGCAGTCCCGGACTGAGCTCCTACGAGCAGTACTTC. Encoded protein: CASSPGLSSYEQYF.

J is TRBJ1-2 and V is TRBV5-5; D not certain. In germline, CDR1 is SGHKS, CDR2 YYEKEE (reference sequence). The V end lost 3 bases, the J end lost 0 bases, and 12 bases lay between the germline ends. The CDR3 extends over 15 amino acids. CDR3 DNA: TGTGCCAGCAGCTATTCGGGCCCTACTAACTATGGCTACACCTTC. Amino acids: CASSYSGPTNYGYTF.

The CDR3 nucleotides are TGTGCCAGCAGCTTTGCAGGGACCATCTATGGCTACACCTTC. This encodes CASSFAGTIYGYTF. The chain has TRBV7-2 and TRBJ1-2, with D perhaps TRBD1 (5 bases). Per the germline V gene, CDR1 is SGHTA and CDR2 is FQGNSA. The CDR3 has 14 residues. V lost 3 bases, J lost 4 bases, and 12 bases lay in between.

The chain combines TRBV5-1 with TRBJ1-1; the match to TRBD1 covers 7 bases. This CDR3 comprises 15 residues. The germline V gene has CDR1 SGHRS and CDR2 YFSETQ. Trimming cost V 4 bases and J 7 bases; bases outside gene matches: 13. In nucleotides, the CDR3 is TGCGCCAGCAGCCAGGTGGGCAGACGGGACAGTGAAGCTTTCTTT. Its protein is CASSQVGRRDSEAFF.

This clone has only one observation. The chain uses TRBV30 and TRBJ2-7; a possible D gene is TRBD1 (5 bases). V was clipped by 2 bases and J by 5 bases, with 13 bases between them. CDR1 is GTSNPN and CDR2 is SVGIG in the germline V gene (reference sequence). The CDR3 sequence is 13 residues long. The CDR3 protein is CAWSKDRGNEQYF. The CDR3 DNA is TGTGCCTGGAGTAAAGACAGAGGTAACGAGCAGTACTTC.